The 19 T cell receptor beta chains below all came from one sample that was sequenced in a study of T cell responses to AZD1222 COVID-19 vaccine. Profiled with immunoSEQ multiplex PCR; TCRdb holds only in-frame clones, not every one. The sample includes around 130,000 clones, about 93% seen only once; the top ten take roughly 5.4%. The material was peripheral blood, obtained on day 0 of AZD1222 vaccination. The receptors come from an adult in good health.

The rearrangement uses TRBV19 and TRBJ2-1, with D hard to call. The germline V gene encodes CDR1 LNHDA and CDR2 SQIVND (reference sequence). V dropped 5 bases and J dropped 0 bases, with 5 bases sitting between them. CDR3 length: 13 residues. The CDR3 DNA is TGTGCCAGTAGTCCCAGCTCCTACAATGAGCAGTTCTTC. Protein: CASSPSSYNEQFF.

V is TRBV6-1 and J is TRBJ2-7, with D hard to call. Trimming removed 2 bases from V and 7 bases from J, with 12 bases in between. This CDR3 spans 13 amino acids. The germline V gene has CDR1 MNHNS and CDR2 SASEGT. The DNA of the CDR3 is TGTGCCAGCAGTGAAACCCTCTATGGAGAGCAGTACTTC. This encodes CASSETLYGEQYF.

The CDR3 loop reads CASSSRTGGNQPQHF. As DNA, the CDR3 is TGTGCCAGTAGTTCCCGGACAGGGGGGAATCAGCCCCAGCATTTT. The chain combines TRBV19 with TRBJ1-5; 10 nucleotides line up with TRBD1. Germline-derived CDR1 and CDR2 are LNHDA and SQIVND (reference sequence). V lost 5 bases to trimming and J lost 4 bases; unmatched junction nucleotides: 5. The length of the CDR3 is 15 residues. The variable domain in full, completed from reference TRBV19 and TRBJ1-5, reads DGGITQSPKYLFRKEGQNVTLSCEQNLNHDAMYWYRQDPGQGLRLIYYSQIVNDFQKGDIAEGYSVSREKKESFPLTVTSAQKNPTAFYLCASSSRTGGNQPQHFGDGTRLSIL.

With respect to this clone: Other nucleotide sequences in the sample specify the same CDR3. The V gene is TRBV12-3 or TRBV12-4, the J gene TRBJ1-1, with D perhaps matching TRBD1 (5 bases). Trimming left V 3 bases short and J 4 bases short, with 6 bases between. The length of the CDR3 is 12 residues. CDR3 DNA: TGTGCCAGCAGTTTGAGGGGCACTGAAGCTTTCTTT. Translating it yields CASSLRGTEAFF.

With regard to this clone: The germline gene is not matched at one end of the junction; a read error may be the cause. This chain connects TRBV9 to TRBJ1-1; 8 bases match TRBD1. The CDR3 runs 16 residues. Per the germline V gene, CDR1 is SGDLS and CDR2 is YYNGEE. The chain's CDR3 is CASRVGQGGLDTEAFF. CDR3 nucleotides: TGTGCCAGCAGAGTAGGACAGGGCGGGTTGGACACTGAAGCTTTCTTT.

The chain uses TRBV11-3 and TRBJ1-1, with no clear D. Germline V gives CDR1 SGHNT, CDR2 YENEEA. The V and J ends lost 1 base and 10 bases respectively, with 13 bases between them. CDR3 size: 13 residues. The CDR3 DNA reads as TGTGCCAGCAGCTTAGGGTTCGCCGACGTAGCTTTCTTT. Translated, it gives CASSLGFADVAFF.

V is TRBV24-1 and J is TRBJ1-2; the match to TRBD1 covers 7 bases. The CDR3 is made up of 13 amino acids. V lost 1 base, J lost 6 bases, and 1 base stayed unmatched. The germline gives CDR1 KGHDR, CDR2 SFDVKD. CDR3: CATSDFTGDGYTF. The CDR3 nucleotides are TGTGCCACCAGTGATTTTACAGGGGATGGCTACACCTTC.

The J gene is TRBJ1-2, the V gene TRBV30; TRBD1 might be the D (5 bases). CDR1 is GTSNPN, CDR2 SVGIG, per germline (reference sequence). The V end was cut by 5 bases, the J end by 5 bases, with 6 bases between. The CDR3 is 10 amino acids. CDR3 sequence reads: CAWEGYGYTF. For the CDR3, the DNA is TGTGCCTGGGAGGGGTATGGCTACACCTTC. The variable domain in full, completed from reference TRBV30 and TRBJ1-2, reads SQTIHQWPATLVQPVGSPLSLECTVEGTSNPNLYWYRQAAGRGLQLLFYSVGIGQISSEVPQNLSASRPQDRQFILSSKKLLLSDSGFYLCAWEGYGYTFGSGTRLTVV.

V and J are TRBV18 and TRBJ2-7; a weak D match, TRBD1 (6 bases). The germline V gene encodes CDR1 KGHSH and CDR2 LQKENI. V gave up 3 bases and J gave up 5 bases, with 8 bases separating them. This CDR3 contains 12 residues. CDR3 sequence (DNA): TGTGCCAGCTCACCCAGGGGAGACGAGCAGTACTTC. Amino acid sequence: CASSPRGDEQYF.

V usage is TRBV7-2 and J usage is TRBJ2-7; D might be TRBD1 (5 bases). Germline assignment: CDR1 SGHTA and CDR2 FQGNSA. The V and J ends lost 5 bases and 4 bases respectively, with 12 bases between them. This CDR3 contains 13 residues. In DNA form, the CDR3 reads TGTGCCAGCAGCCCGACAGACCTTTACGAGCAGTACTTC. It codes for CASSPTDLYEQYF.

V and J are TRBV3-1 (or the pseudogene TRBV3-2) and TRBJ1-4; D is undetermined. The CDR3 is made up of 15 amino acids. The V gene's germline CDR1 is LGHDT and CDR2 YNNKEL (reference sequence). V gave up 1 base and J gave up 8 bases, with 14 bases separating them. The CDR3 coding sequence is TGTGCCAGCAGCCAAGGTCCTCGGGGTAGCGAAAAACTGTTTTTT. Its translation is CASSQGPRGSEKLFF.

The rearrangement uses TRBV6-2 or TRBV6-3 and TRBJ2-1; tentatively, D is TRBD1 or TRBD2 (5 bases each). The germline CDR1 and CDR2 sequences are MNHEY and SVGEGT. V was shortened by 4 bases and J by 7 bases, with 8 bases between the two germline ends. The CDR3 is 12 residues long. The CDR3 bases are TGTGCCAGCAGTTGGGGGATTAATGAGCAGTTCTTC. Its translation: CASSWGINEQFF.

The chain links TRBV4-3 to TRBJ2-2; no definite D call. Germline-derived CDR1 and CDR2 are LGHNA and YSLEER. V lost 0 bases and J 3 bases, leaving 8 bases between the germline ends. This CDR3 is built from 15 residues. The CDR3 DNA is TGCGCCAGCAGCCAAGATCGGACCTACACCGGGGAGCTGTTTTTT. Its protein is CASSQDRTYTGELFF.

The chain couples TRBV28 to TRBJ1-2, with no clear D. Trimming stripped 4 bases from V and 1 base from J, with 7 bases between. The CDR3 consists of 13 residues. The germline V gene encodes CDR1 MDHEN and CDR2 SYDVKM. The CDR3 spells CASSSGINYGYTF. Written as DNA, the CDR3 is TGTGCCAGCAGTTCTGGAATTAACTATGGCTACACCTTC.

This chain links TRBV5-1 with TRBJ1-1; the D is unclear. V was trimmed by 9 bases and J by 1 base, leaving 13 bases between them. Germline CDR1 is SGHRS and CDR2 is YFSETQ. CDR3 length: 13 residues. CDR3 sequence: CATAPWGNTEAFF. As DNA, the CDR3 is TGCGCCACCGCCCCTTGGGGGAACACTGAAGCTTTCTTT.

V is TRBV15 and J is TRBJ2-7; TRBD2 matches at 9 bases. V lost 5 bases, J lost 6 bases, and 17 bases stayed unmatched. Per germline, CDR1 LNHNV and CDR2 YYDKDF (reference sequence). The CDR3 consists of 17 residues. Written as DNA, the CDR3 is TGTGCCACCAGCGGAGGGGTAGCCGGGACTAGCAATGGCGAGCAGTACTTC. Amino acid sequence: CATSGGVAGTSNGEQYF.

This chain uses TRBV28 with TRBJ2-7, with 7 bases identical to TRBD2. The CDR3 sequence is 14 residues long. Germline V gene sequence: CDR1 MDHEN, CDR2 SYDVKM. The V and J ends lost 1 base and 3 bases, in that order; junction bases with no gene match: 3. Written as DNA, the CDR3 is TGTGCCAGCAGTTTATCACTAGCGAACTACGAGCAGTACTTC. It translates to CASSLSLANYEQYF.

J is TRBJ1-6 and V is TRBV7-3; a possible D gene is TRBD1 (6 bases). The CDR3 runs to 17 residues. Germline loops: CDR1 SGHTA, CDR2 FQGTGA. V lost 6 bases to trimming and J lost 3 bases, with 18 bases between them. CDR3 sequence: CASSLNSWTDYNSPLHF. In DNA, the CDR3 is TGTGCCAGCAGTCTTAATTCATGGACAGACTATAATTCACCCCTCCACTTT.

The rearrangement joins TRBV30 to TRBJ1-1; D remains ambiguous. Trimming cost V 1 base and J 0 bases, with 18 bases left between them. CDR3 length equals 17 residues. The germline V gene has CDR1 GTSNPN and CDR2 SVGIG (reference sequence). The CDR3 sequence is CAWSETLTVLMNTEAFF. In DNA, the CDR3 is TGTGCCTGGAGTGAGACACTGACCGTTTTAATGAACACTGAAGCTTTCTTT.